One and the same sample provided the 27 T cell receptor beta chains below, sequenced in a study of beta chain features in type 1 diabetes listed by TCRdb under 2018. Libraries came from the immunoSEQ multiplex PCR assay. The entire isolated RNA was reverse transcribed using the High Capacity cDNA Reverse Transcription Kit, and thus expressed TCRB transcripts were sequenced. TCRdb provides this immuneACCESS table in a form limited to in-frame rearrangements. Some clones are lacking; in checked studies, under half of them reflect an unresolved V gene, and why the rest are absent is not known. The sample has about 360,000 clones on record, around 12% of them singletons. Of the sample, approximately 0.015% is held by the ten largest clones. Sequenced input: naive CD4+ T cells from blood. The cell subset or site label corresponds to: true naive CD4+ T cells. These receptors were collected from a man aged 18 to 35 in good health.

This sequence joins TRBV7-9 and TRBJ2-1, with D possibly TRBD2 on 5 matching bases. The V gene lost 1 base and the J gene lost 3 bases, with 10 bases spanning the gap. Germline loops: CDR1 SEHNR, CDR2 FQNEAQ (reference sequence). This CDR3 region has 15 residues. CDR3 in DNA: TGTGCCAGCAGCTTAGGGCGGGTCAACTACAATGAGCAGTTCTTC. Translation: CASSLGRVNYNEQFF.

This clone appeared a few times. This chain joins TRBV2 and TRBJ2-7; TRBD1 agrees at 8 bases. V shed 9 bases and J 6 bases; nucleotides not matched to a gene: 7. This CDR3 is 12 amino acids long. Germline CDR1 is SNHLY and CDR2 is FYNNEI. CDR3 protein: CASRTGYSEQYF. In DNA form, the CDR3 reads TGTGCCAGTAGGACAGGGTACTCCGAGCAGTACTTC.

The rearrangement joins TRBV7-6 to TRBJ2-5; 8 bases align to TRBD2. The J call is uncertain, as TRBJ2-7 better fits the DNA end. The length of the CDR3 is 15 residues. CDR1 is SGHVS, CDR2 FNYEAQ, per germline. The DNA of the CDR3 is TGTGCCAGCAGCCAGTTAGCGGGATCGAACTACGAGCAGTACTTC. Protein: CASSQLAGSNYEQYF.

This clone was seen only a few times. The chain uses TRBV28 and TRBJ2-7; 10 positions agree with TRBD1. This CDR3 spans 15 amino acids. Losses at the gene ends were 5 bases for V and 6 bases for J; bases not matched to a gene: 10. Germline V gene data show CDR1 as MDHEN and CDR2 as SYDVKM. The CDR3 reads CASSHPTGTGAEQYF. The CDR3 DNA reads TGTGCCAGCAGTCATCCAACCGGGACAGGGGCCGAGCAGTACTTC. Variable domain in full (rest from reference TRBV28 and TRBJ2-7): DVKVTQSSRYLVKRTGEKVFLECVQDMDHENMFWYRQDPGLGLRLIYFSYDVKMKEKGDIPEGYSVSREKKERFSLILESASTNQTSMYLCASSHPTGTGAEQYFGPGTRLTVT.

The V gene is TRBV10-3, the J gene TRBJ2-5; D is uncertain. CDR3 length: 13 amino acids. Germline CDR1 and CDR2: ENHRY and SYGVKD. V was pared by 10 bases and J by 5 bases, with 17 bases between. CDR3 in DNA: TGTGCCAGCAGCCCCGACGAGGATGAGACCCAGTACTTC. As protein: CASSPDEDETQYF.

The chain joins TRBV9 to TRBJ2-2; 9 bases agree with TRBD1. V trimming: 2 bases; J trimming: 4 bases; junction bases outside the gene matches: 6. The germline gives CDR1 SGDLS, CDR2 YYNGEE. The length of the CDR3 is 16 residues. CDR3 bases: TGTGCCAGCAGCGTCCGGGACAGGGTGGGCACCGGGGAGCTGTTTTTT. This gives the protein CASSVRDRVGTGELFF.

This chain joins TRBV9 and TRBJ2-1, with 11 positions matching TRBD2. CDR3 length equals 15 residues. Per germline, CDR1 SGDLS and CDR2 YYNGEE. V lost 2 bases to trimming and J lost 8 bases; unmatched junction nucleotides: 6. CDR3 sequence (DNA): TGTGCCAGCAGCGTGGGGACTAGCGGCCATCATGAGCAGTTCTTC. Its protein is CASSVGTSGHHEQFF.

This clone was counted between two and nine times. The CDR3: CAIRDDRGYGYTF. CDR3 coding DNA: TGTGCCATCAGGGACGACAGGGGTTATGGCTACACCTTC. This chain joins TRBV10-3 and TRBJ1-2, with 8 bases matching TRBD1. The V gene end was trimmed by 6 bases and the J gene end by 5 bases; junction bases not matched to a gene: 5. This CDR3 has 13 residues. Looked up from germline, CDR1 is ENHRY and CDR2 is SYGVKD.

The gene calls are TRBV11-2 and TRBJ2-5; TRBD1 matches at 8 bases. This CDR3 spans 18 amino acids. The germline V gene encodes CDR1 SGHAT and CDR2 FQNNGV. V lost 4 bases and J lost 1; bases outside the gene matches: 14. CDR3 in DNA: TGTGCCAGCAGCTCTACCGGGACAGGACTGGAGATCCAAGAGACCCAGTACTTC. Translated: CASSSTGTGLEIQETQYF.

A few counts support this clone. The chain couples TRBV28 to TRBJ2-2; TRBD2 matches 7 bases. V shed 5 bases and J 6 bases; nucleotides not matched to a gene: 6. CDR1 MDHEN and CDR2 SYDVKM come from the germline V gene. The CDR3 consists of 14 residues. The CDR3 DNA follows: TGTGCCAGCAGTCGGGGAGGGCACCCCGGGGAGCTGTTTTTT. It codes for CASSRGGHPGELFF.

This chain links TRBV10-3 with TRBJ2-5, with TRBD2 identical over 10 bases. This CDR3 region has 16 residues. Germline V gives CDR1 ENHRY, CDR2 SYGVKD. Trimming cost V 0 bases and J 4 bases; bases outside gene matches: 5. CDR3 bases: TGTGCCATCAGTGAGTCTCCAGCGGGAGGGATAGAGACCCAGTACTTC. Amino acid sequence: CAISESPAGGIETQYF.

This clone turned up a few times. The V gene is TRBV4-1, the J gene TRBJ2-1; 9 bases align to TRBD2. Germline V lookup: CDR1 MGHRA, CDR2 YSYEKL. The CDR3 consists of 16 residues. J gave up 9 bases and V 0 bases, and 9 bases lay outside the gene matches. The CDR3 DNA reads TGCGCCAGCAGCCAAGAGTGGCGCGGGGGGGCATTTGAGCAGTTCTTC. It specifies CASSQEWRGGAFEQFF.

This clone occurred a few times. This CDR3 reads CASSEARTGQNNEQFF. The CDR3, as DNA: TGTGCCAGCAGTGAAGCTCGGACGGGACAAAACAATGAGCAGTTCTTC. This chain connects TRBV6-1 to TRBJ2-1; weak D call: TRBD1 (6 bases). Germline V gives CDR1 MNHNS, CDR2 SASEGT. This CDR3 comprises 16 residues. Trimming took off 0 bases at V and 5 bases at J, with 14 bases between the two ends.

The chain joins TRBV28 to TRBJ2-7, with TRBD1 identical over 7 bases. From germline, CDR1 is MDHEN and CDR2 SYDVKM. The CDR3 has 14 residues. Losses at the gene ends were 2 bases for V and 2 bases for J; bases not matched to a gene: 3. The CDR3 loop reads CASSLPDRAYEQYF. The CDR3 DNA follows: TGTGCCAGCAGTTTACCTGACAGGGCCTACGAGCAGTACTTC.

In this sample, this clone turned up a few times. The rearrangement uses TRBV29-1 and TRBJ1-4; D ambiguous. CDR3 length: 13 residues. Looked up from germline, CDR1 is SQVTM and CDR2 is ANQGSEA. With 4 bases removed from V and 8 bases from J, the gap between germline ends came to 14 bases. The DNA for the CDR3 is TGCAGCGTTGGGTACGAATCTCGGGAAAAACTGTTTTTT. Translation gives CSVGYESREKLFF.

The chain combines TRBV11-2 with TRBJ2-7; D is undetermined. The CDR3 is made up of 12 amino acids. Trimming left V 5 bases short and J 0 bases short, with 5 bases between. Germline V gives CDR1 SGHAT, CDR2 FQNNGV. The CDR3 coding sequence is TGTGCCAGCAGCCCTAGCTCCTACGAGCAGTACTTC. Protein sequence: CASSPSSYEQYF.

A few counts support this clone. The V call is TRBV5-6, the J call TRBJ2-3, with D possibly matching TRBD2 (5 bases). V dropped 1 base and J dropped 4 bases, with 10 bases sitting between them. The CDR3 runs 14 residues. Germline CDR1 reads SGHDT; CDR2 reads YYEEEE. CDR3: CASSLFALADTQYF. Written as DNA, the CDR3 is TGTGCCAGCAGCTTGTTCGCACTAGCAGATACGCAGTATTTT.

The V gene is TRBV14, the J gene TRBJ2-7; D possibly corresponds to TRBD2 (5 bases). The CDR3 has 14 amino acids. With 1 base removed from V and 7 bases from J, the gap between germline ends came to 14 bases. Germline CDR1 SGHDN, CDR2 FVKESK. The CDR3 DNA is TGTGCCAGCAGCCAAGGGTACCCCTGGGAGGAGCAGTACTTC. Protein: CASSQGYPWEEQYF.

The chain has TRBV19 and TRBJ1-1; D gene uncertain. CDR3 length: 15 residues. V lost 6 bases, J lost 3 bases, and 17 bases lay in between. Germline V lookup: CDR1 LNHDA, CDR2 SQIVND (reference sequence). The CDR3 spells CASSRRPSIYTEAFF. In DNA, the CDR3 is TGTGCCAGTAGCCGGAGGCCTTCTATTTACACTGAAGCTTTCTTT.

The chain joins TRBV4-2 to TRBJ2-3; 8 bases are shared with TRBD2. V gave up 3 bases and J gave up 3 bases; unmatched junction bases: 8. Germline V lookup: CDR1 LGHNA, CDR2 YNFKEQ. The CDR3 extends over 16 amino acids. CDR3: CASSHPGGGTTDTQYF. The CDR3 coding sequence is TGTGCCAGCAGCCATCCCGGGGGGGGGACGACAGATACGCAGTATTTT.

The CDR3 sequence is CSVVGTIYEQYF. In nucleotides, the CDR3 is TGCAGCGTTGTTGGGACAATCTACGAGCAGTACTTC. The rearrangement links TRBV29-1 to TRBJ2-7, with D possibly being TRBD1 (6 bases). CDR1 and CDR2 from the germline V gene are SQVTM and ANQGSEA. V gave up 4 bases and J gave up 3 bases, with 10 bases separating them. The CDR3 has 12 amino acids.

This clone was observed a handful of times. V usage is TRBV29-1 and J usage is TRBJ2-2; a possible D gene is TRBD1 (5 bases). Germline CDR1 SQVTM, CDR2 ANQGSEA. The CDR3 consists of 13 residues. Trimming shortened V by 3 bases and J by 2 bases, and 7 bases separated the two germline ends. Here the CDR3 DNA reads TGCAGCGTTGACCAGGGTAACACCGGGGAGCTGTTTTTT. Translation gives CSVDQGNTGELFF.

Only a few counts were recorded for this clone. The chain is built from TRBV28 and TRBJ1-2, with D uncertain. This CDR3 has 13 residues. Germline CDR1 is MDHEN and CDR2 is SYDVKM. The V and J ends lost 3 bases and 8 bases respectively, with 13 bases between them. The CDR3 region has the DNA TGTGCCAGCAGTTTTGGCAGGCCCCTCGGCTACACCTTC. Its translation: CASSFGRPLGYTF.

This clone turned up a few times. The CDR3 nucleotides read TGCGCCAGCAGCCAAGCAGGAGCCAAAAACATTCAGTACTTC. Translating it yields CASSQAGAKNIQYF. This chain links TRBV4-3 with TRBJ2-4, with D unresolved. Per the germline V gene, CDR1 is LGHNA and CDR2 is YSLEER. V was pared by 1 base and J by 0 bases, with 4 bases between. The CDR3 totals 14 residues.

The gene calls are TRBV4-1 and TRBJ2-5; TRBD2 aligns across 7 bases. Germline CDR1 is MGHRA and CDR2 is YSYEKL. The CDR3 contains 15 residues. Trimming cost V 1 base and J 3 bases; bases outside gene matches: 5. CDR3 loop: CASSQALGGEETQYF. CDR3 DNA: TGCGCCAGCAGCCAAGCTCTTGGGGGGGAAGAGACCCAGTACTTC.

In this sample, this clone turned up a few times. The chain has TRBV7-2 and TRBJ2-1; D not resolved. CDR1 and CDR2 from the germline V gene are SGHTA and FQGNSA. The ends were cut back, 6 bases at V and 0 bases at J, with 18 bases in the middle. This CDR3 region has 17 residues. The CDR3 nucleotides read TGTGCCAGCAGGGATCCGACTGCTCGATCCTCCTACAATGAGCAGTTCTTC. This translates into CASRDPTARSSYNEQFF.

The gene calls are TRBV28 and TRBJ2-6; D might be TRBD1 (6 bases). Trimming removed 5 bases at V and 4 bases at J, with 15 bases between. CDR1 is MDHEN and CDR2 is SYDVKM in the germline V gene. This CDR3 spans 16 amino acids. This CDR3 is CASSGPAGTGANVLTF. The CDR3 nucleotides read TGTGCCAGCAGTGGGCCTGCCGGGACAGGGGCCAACGTCCTGACTTTC.